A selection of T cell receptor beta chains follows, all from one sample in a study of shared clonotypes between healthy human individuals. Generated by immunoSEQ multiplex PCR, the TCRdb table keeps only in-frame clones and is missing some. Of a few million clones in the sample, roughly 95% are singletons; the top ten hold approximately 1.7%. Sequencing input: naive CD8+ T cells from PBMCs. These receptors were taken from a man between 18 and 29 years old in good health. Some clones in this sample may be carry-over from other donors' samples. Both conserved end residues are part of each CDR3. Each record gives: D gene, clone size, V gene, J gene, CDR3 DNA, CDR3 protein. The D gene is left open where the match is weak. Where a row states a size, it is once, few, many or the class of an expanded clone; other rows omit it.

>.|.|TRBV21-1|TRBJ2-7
TGTGCCAGCAGCCTCCGGCCCGAGCAGTACTTC
CASSLRPEQYF
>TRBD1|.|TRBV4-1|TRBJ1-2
TGCGCCAGCAGCCAAGACTCCTACAGGGGGGGCTATGGCTACACCTTC
CASSQDSYRGGYGYTF
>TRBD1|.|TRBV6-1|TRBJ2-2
TGTGCCAGCAGTGACGGGCAAGAGGGGACAGGGGAGGAGCTGTTTTTT
CASSDGQEGTGEELFF
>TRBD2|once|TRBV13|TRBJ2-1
TGTGCCAGCAGCCCTCACGGGACTAGCGGTGTTGTTGAGCAGTTCTTC
CASSPHGTSGVVEQFF
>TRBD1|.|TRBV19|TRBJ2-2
TGTGCCAGTAGACAGGGGGCGAGCGACACCGGGGAGCTGTTTTTT
CASRQGASDTGELFF
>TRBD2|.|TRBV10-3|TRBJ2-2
TGTGCCATCACCGGACTAGCGGGAGTGAAGGACACCGGGGAGCTGTTTTTT
CAITGLAGVKDTGELFF
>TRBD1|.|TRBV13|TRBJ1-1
TGTGCCAGCAGCCTGGGACAGGGAACGAACACTGAAGCTTTCTTT
CASSLGQGTNTEAFF
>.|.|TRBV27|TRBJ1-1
TGTGCCAGCAGTTCCCGGGGGCCCACTGAAGCTTTCTTT
CASSSRGPTEAFF
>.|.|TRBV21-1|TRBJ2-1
TGTGCCAGCAGCAAAGGCGGAGCGGGGGTACGAGACTACTCCTACAATGAGCAGTTCTTC
CASSKGGAGVRDYSYNEQFF
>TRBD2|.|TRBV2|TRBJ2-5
TGTGCCAGCAGTGCAGGACTAGCGGGAGTTATTTGGGAGGAGACCCAGTACTTC
CASSAGLAGVIWEETQYF
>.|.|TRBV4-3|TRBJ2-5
TGCGCCAGCAGCCAAGAAAGAGGGTTCCTGGGAGAGACCCAGTACTTC
CASSQERGFLGETQYF
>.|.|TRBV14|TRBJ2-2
TGTGCCAGCAGCCAGCAGGGGATGGACGGGGAGCTGTTTTTT
CASSQQGMDGELFF
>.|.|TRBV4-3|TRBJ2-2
TGCGCCAGCAGCCACCCCCGGCAGGGGATGAACACCGGGGAGCTGTTTTTT
CASSHPRQGMNTGELFF
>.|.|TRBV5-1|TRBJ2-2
TGCGCCAGCAGCTCGACCCGCGATCAACCCGACACCGGGGAGCTGTTTTTT
CASSSTRDQPDTGELFF
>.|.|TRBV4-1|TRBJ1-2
TGCGCCAGCAGCCAAGCAGGGGCCTATGGCTACACCTTC
CASSQAGAYGYTF
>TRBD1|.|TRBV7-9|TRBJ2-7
TGTGCCGGACGGACAGGGAGTCGGGAAGAGCAGTACTTC
CAGRTGSREEQYF
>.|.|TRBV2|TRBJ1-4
TGTGCCAGCAGCGGGGCCAGGGCGAATGAAAAACTGTTTTTT
CASSGARANEKLFF
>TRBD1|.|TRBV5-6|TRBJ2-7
TGTGCCAGCAGCTTTGGACAGGATCCCTTTGAGGAGCAGTACTTC
CASSFGQDPFEEQYF
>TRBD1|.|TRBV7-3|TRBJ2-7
TGTGCCAGCAGCAAGACAGGGGGCGCAGGTTCCTACGAGCAGTACTTC
CASSKTGGAGSYEQYF
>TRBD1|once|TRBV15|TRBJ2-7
TGTGCCACCAGCAGAGATCCCGGGACAGGGGTGGACGAGCAGTACTTC
CATSRDPGTGVDEQYF
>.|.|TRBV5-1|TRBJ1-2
TGCGCCAGCAGCACGACCACAACAGGGAACTCCTATGGCTACACCTTC
CASSTTTTGNSYGYTF